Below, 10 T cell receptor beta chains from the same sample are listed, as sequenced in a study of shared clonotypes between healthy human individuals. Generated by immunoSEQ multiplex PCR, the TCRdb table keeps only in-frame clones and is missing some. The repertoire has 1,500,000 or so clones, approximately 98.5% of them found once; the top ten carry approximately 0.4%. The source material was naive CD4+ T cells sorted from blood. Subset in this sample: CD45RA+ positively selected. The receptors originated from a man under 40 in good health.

The CDR3 nucleotides read TGTGCCAGCAGTTACGCGTCTACCGATGAAAAACTGTTTTTT. As protein: CASSYASTDEKLFF. The J gene is TRBJ1-4, the V gene TRBV6-5; the D is unclear. The CDR3 consists of 14 residues. V was trimmed by 2 bases and J by 6 bases, leaving 10 bases between them. Germline V gene sequence: CDR1 MNHEY, CDR2 SVGAGI.

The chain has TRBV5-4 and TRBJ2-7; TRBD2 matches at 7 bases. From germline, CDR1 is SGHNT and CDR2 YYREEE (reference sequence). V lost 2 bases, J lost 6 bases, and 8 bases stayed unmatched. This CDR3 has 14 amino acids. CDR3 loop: CASSFRGRAFEQYF. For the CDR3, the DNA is TGTGCCAGCAGCTTCAGAGGGAGGGCCTTCGAGCAGTACTTC.

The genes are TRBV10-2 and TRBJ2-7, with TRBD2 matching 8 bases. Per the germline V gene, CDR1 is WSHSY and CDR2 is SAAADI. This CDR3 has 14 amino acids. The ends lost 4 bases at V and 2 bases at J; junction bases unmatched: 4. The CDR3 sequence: CASSATSVAYEQYF. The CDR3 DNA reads TGCGCCAGCAGTGCGACTAGCGTGGCCTACGAGCAGTACTTC.

CDR3 DNA sequence: TGTGCCAGCAGCTTCCGCCAGGGGTGGCATGGCTACACCTTC. Translation gives CASSFRQGWHGYTF. This chain joins TRBV11-2 and TRBJ1-2; D is possibly TRBD1 (6 bases). Trimming shortened V by 3 bases and J by 6 bases, and 14 bases separated the two germline ends. From germline, CDR1 is SGHAT and CDR2 FQNNGV. This CDR3 has 14 residues.

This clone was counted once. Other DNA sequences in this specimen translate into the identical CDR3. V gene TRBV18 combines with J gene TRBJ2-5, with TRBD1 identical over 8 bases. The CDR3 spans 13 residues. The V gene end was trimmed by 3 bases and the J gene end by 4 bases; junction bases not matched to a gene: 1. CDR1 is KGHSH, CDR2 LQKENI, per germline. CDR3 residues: CASSPTGGETQYF. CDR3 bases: TGTGCCAGCTCACCTACAGGGGGAGAGACCCAGTACTTC.

CDR3 nucleotides: TGTGCCAGCTCACCACTTGCTAGCGGGAGGGCCCATGAGCAGTTCTTC. Translation: CASSPLASGRAHEQFF. The chain combines TRBV18 with TRBJ2-1; 12 bases are shared with TRBD2. The CDR3 has 16 amino acids. Germline assignment: CDR1 KGHSH and CDR2 LQKENI. V lost 1 base, J lost 8 bases, and 6 bases stayed unmatched.

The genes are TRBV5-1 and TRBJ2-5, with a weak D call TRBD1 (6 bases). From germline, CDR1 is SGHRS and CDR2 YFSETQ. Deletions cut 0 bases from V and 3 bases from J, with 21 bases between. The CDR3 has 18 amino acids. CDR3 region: CASSLGMIRQVTEETQYF. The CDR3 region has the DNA TGCGCCAGCAGCTTGGGGATGATCAGACAGGTCACCGAAGAGACCCAGTACTTC.

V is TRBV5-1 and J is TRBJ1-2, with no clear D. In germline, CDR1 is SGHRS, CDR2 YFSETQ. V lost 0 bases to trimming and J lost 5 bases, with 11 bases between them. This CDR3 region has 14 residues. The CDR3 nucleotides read TGCGCCAGCAGCTTGGAGGCCAGGCCTTATGGCTACACCTTC. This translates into CASSLEARPYGYTF. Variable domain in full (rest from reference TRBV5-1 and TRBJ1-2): KAGVTQTPRYLIKTRGQQVTLSCSPISGHRSVSWYQQTPGQGLQFLFEYFSETQRNKGNFPGRFSGRQFSNSRSEMNVSTLELGDSALYLCASSLEARPYGYTFGSGTRLTVV.

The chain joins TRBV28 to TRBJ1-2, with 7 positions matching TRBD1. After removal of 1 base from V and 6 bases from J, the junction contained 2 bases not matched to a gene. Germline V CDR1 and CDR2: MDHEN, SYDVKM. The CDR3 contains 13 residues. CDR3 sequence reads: CASSLFQGDGYTF. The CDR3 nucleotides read TGTGCCAGCAGTTTATTCCAGGGGGATGGCTACACCTTC.

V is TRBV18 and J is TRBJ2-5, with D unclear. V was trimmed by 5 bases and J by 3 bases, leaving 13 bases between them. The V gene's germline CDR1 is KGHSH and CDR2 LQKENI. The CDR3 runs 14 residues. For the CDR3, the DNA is TGTGCCAGCTCAGGCAGTCGTGTCGAAGAGACCCAGTACTTC. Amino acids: CASSGSRVEETQYF.